The T cell receptor beta chain described here comes from a study of vaccination and CD4 T cells after COVID-19. In the study overall: Post-vaccine sampling followed dose two by a median approximately 74 days (range 14 to 241).

Cultured CD4+ T cells had their DNA profiled by the Oncomine TCR Beta short-read assay. TCRdb reprocessed the PCR reads with MiXCR, giving one entry per CDR3 protein. Here the sample spans almost 20,000 distinct CDR3 sequences, 60% being singletons. The treatment denotes: roughly 10-day PBMC culture with coronavirus spike peptide pools or control peptides (ViraFEST assay). Per-well cultures of 1.8 million or so PBMCs received 8.5 to 10 IU/ml IL-2 and 10 ug/ml peptide pools. The CDR3 consists of 13 residues. J was trimmed by 8 bases and V by 6 bases; bases with no gene match: 10. Germline V gene data show CDR1 as DFQATT and CDR2 as SNEGSKA (reference sequence). On this clonotype: The antigen is undetermined.

This TCR was recovered from a human donor who had recovered from COVID-19. The chain combines TRBV20-1 with TRBJ1-2; TRBD1 aligns across 9 bases. Sequenced material: CD4+ T cells from blood, cultured in vitro, taken after SARS-CoV-2 vaccination. The CDR3 nucleotides read TGCAGTGCGCAAGGGAGACAGGGGGAAGGCTACACCTTC. Translation: CSAQGRQGEGYTF.